This record covers a single TCR beta chain. This clonotype showed up many times. Its target antigen remains unknown. At one end the junction does not follow the germline gene, possibly because of a read error. The data derive from a study of human T cells and chemical hapten exposure (dated by TCRdb to the early 2020s). The study in broad terms: For sensitization, 2% DPC in acetone was applied to an approximately 2 cm by approximately 2 cm area of upper inner arm skin. Throughout the study period of 20 to 30 weeks, patients also received therapeutic DPC doses to the scalp every week. Patch testing on the upper back used Finn chambers containing 0.01% DPC, with scoring done after 6 days according to International Contact Dermatitis Research Group standards. Alopecia areata with under or over 50% scalp involvement, alopecia totalis and alopecia universalis were represented in the patient cohort, which was mostly female. Libraries were combined into a pool for sequencing, and differences in TCR yield between samples came mainly from small differences in library volumes within the pool. Peripheral blood TCR repertoire changes were tracked in vivo in alopecia patients during primary and secondary sensitization to the hapten diphenylcyclopropenone (DPC). Patient blood was sampled pre-sensitization (week 0) and at 2, 6 and about 24 weeks after DPC sensitization. Around 30 alopecia patients provided blood for TCR sequencing at one to four time points (pre-sensitization, 2, 6 and 24 weeks). Broad study findings and their caveats: A positive correlation was found between the number of PT1 expanded TCRs and patch test score, with significance reached at thresholds 8, 16 and 32 but not 4. Compared with pre-sensitization or healthy control sets, expanded TCRs formed significantly more large CDR3 similarity clusters, which is consistent with antigen-driven responses. All patients had alopecia, a presumed autoimmune disease, so their immune response might differ from that of healthy individuals. After repeated subsampling, the strength of the expansion versus patch-test correlation and the threshold at which it became significant changed. The number of TCRs above 1 in 1000 frequency did not change with DPC sensitization; there was no evidence of global repertoire structure alterations.

The time point label here, explained by the study, means: patch test 1, 2 weeks after DPC sensitization. The sample's treatment or condition label, in plain terms: therapeutic diphenylcyclopropenone sensitization with weekly scalp DPC. At each patch-test visit, blood was drawn before the patch test was applied. Patients were eligible if aged 18 to 70, diagnosed with alopecia and judged suitable for DPC therapy, and pregnant patients were excluded. Total RNA was extracted from unfractionated whole blood that had been collected in Tempus Blood RNA tubes. Including the terminal cysteine and phenylalanine, the CDR3 comprises 12 residues. Only the CDR3 DNA is retained, 36 bases long and in frame from the first base. Reading the germline V gene gives CDR1 MDHEN and CDR2 SYDVKM. Library generation was performed with RACE. Sequencing used a NextSeq 500. During library preparation, unique molecular identifiers were attached to individual cDNA molecules so that TCRs could be counted quantitatively and reproducibly. For every blood RNA sample, sequencing covered both the TCR alpha and TCR beta chains. The original pipeline was this. Samples had a median of approximately 96,000 TCRs, with a range from about 23,224 to 750,000. The Decombinator software suite was used to annotate V, J and CDR3 in the TCR reads. For PS versus PT1 abundance plots, all samples were subsampled to the same number of TCRs (28,000). Expanded TCRs were defined as absent before sensitization and observed at least eight times at the 2-week time point. TCRdb ran its own pipeline on the public reads, namely fastp trimming at Q25 and MiXCR clone calling, and kept in-frame beta chains. Rows are combined by CDR3 protein, so each entry shows the most common genes and DNA. It is TCRdb's table, rather than the study itself, that gives the V and J calls and clone size. Within this sample are some 380,000 distinct CDR3 sequences, with around 4.8% of them counted one time only. The top ten clonotypes cover 2% to 2.5% of the sample.

This TCR was sampled from a woman aged 45-60 years with alopecia areata. Some clones in this sample may be carry-over from other donors' samples. The rearrangement joined TRBV28 to TRBJ1-5; the best D guess is TRBD1, with 6 bases matching. The sequencing here drew on whole blood, taken in connection with sensitization to the hapten diphenylcyclopropenone (DPC). The CDR3: CASRKSWTVLGF. The sequence in DNA is TGTGCCAGCAGAAAGTCTTGGACAGTCCTCGGTTTT.